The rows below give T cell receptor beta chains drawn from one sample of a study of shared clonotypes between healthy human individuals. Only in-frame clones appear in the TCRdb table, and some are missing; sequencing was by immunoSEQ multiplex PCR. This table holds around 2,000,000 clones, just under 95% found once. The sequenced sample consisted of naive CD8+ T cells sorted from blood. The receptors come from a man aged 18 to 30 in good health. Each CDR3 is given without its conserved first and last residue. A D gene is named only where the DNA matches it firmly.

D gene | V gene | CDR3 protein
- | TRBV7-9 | ASSLGGPVEAF
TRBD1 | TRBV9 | ASSVTGTAIYEQY
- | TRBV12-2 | ASRLGIEPTSGAPYEQY
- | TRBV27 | ASSPLAGSPQETQY
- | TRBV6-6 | ASSYSGPAGELF
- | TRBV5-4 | ASSLETAYEQY
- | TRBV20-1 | SAKQGRGYT
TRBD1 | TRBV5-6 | ASSWGQGDEQF
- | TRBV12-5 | ASGPLRGVVGGNQPQH
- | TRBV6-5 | ASSPEGALQETQY
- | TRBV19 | ASSIGGANSPLH
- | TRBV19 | ASSTGTRDNEAF
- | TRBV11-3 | ASSSRAGLDTGELF
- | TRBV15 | ATSGGRINQPQH
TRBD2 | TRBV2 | AQQDRGESSYNEQF
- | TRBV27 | ASSSVGNRATNEKLF
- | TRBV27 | ASSLTPDGSSTIY
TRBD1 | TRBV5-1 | ASSLEGQGARGYT
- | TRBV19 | ASSIGQGRWDQPQH
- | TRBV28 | ASSLNFGQDSYEQY
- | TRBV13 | ASSSYYRAETQY
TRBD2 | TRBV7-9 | ASSHRDYPNNEQF
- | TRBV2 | ASSEVRSHNEQF
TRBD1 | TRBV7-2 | ASSVLRTGMNTEAF
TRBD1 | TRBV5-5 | ASSLFQGASHEQY
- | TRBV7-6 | ASSLGPGTLYTAGELF
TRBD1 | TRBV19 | ASSHGTGHTEAF
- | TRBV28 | ASSLGTGNQPQH
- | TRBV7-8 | ASSLKAGDRSETQY
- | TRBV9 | ASSVGGLSQPQH
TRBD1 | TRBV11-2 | ASSWGQGIGDGTEAF
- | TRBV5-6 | ASSSSPNQPQH
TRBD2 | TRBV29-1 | SVLRLADYNEQF
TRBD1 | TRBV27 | ASSSWETGSADTQY
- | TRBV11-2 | AAAPKGQNYEQY
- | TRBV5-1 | ASSLEGFDLDEQY
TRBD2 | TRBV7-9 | ASTPGLATTGELF
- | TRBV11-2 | ASSLRGPYEQY
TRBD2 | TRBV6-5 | ASRPLAGGHDEQY
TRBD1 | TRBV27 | ASSFTGTGSEQY
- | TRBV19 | ASRSREYGYT
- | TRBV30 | AWSVPLQTLTNEKLF
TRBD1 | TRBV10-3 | AISGRTGDDTQY
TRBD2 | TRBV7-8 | ASSPGTSGTDTQY
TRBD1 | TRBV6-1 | ASLDRDSNTGELF
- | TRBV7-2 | ASIPREPDTQY
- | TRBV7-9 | APGGWDTEAF
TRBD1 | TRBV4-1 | ASSQEPGGQGDYGYT
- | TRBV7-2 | ASSFFAGTDTQY
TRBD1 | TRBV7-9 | ASGWDSQETQY
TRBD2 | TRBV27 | ASSSDSGLAGARETQY
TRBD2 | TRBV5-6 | ASSLREEYSDEQF
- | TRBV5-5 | ASSLDGSSYEQY
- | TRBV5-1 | ASSTRQGSYEQY
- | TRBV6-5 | ASSWQGHGYT
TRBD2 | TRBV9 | ASSVYDRGRTSGSFSAGELF
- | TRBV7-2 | ASSAGPGRRSYEQY
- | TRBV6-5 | ASSSQGRGYGYT
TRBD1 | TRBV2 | ASDSGTEATEAF